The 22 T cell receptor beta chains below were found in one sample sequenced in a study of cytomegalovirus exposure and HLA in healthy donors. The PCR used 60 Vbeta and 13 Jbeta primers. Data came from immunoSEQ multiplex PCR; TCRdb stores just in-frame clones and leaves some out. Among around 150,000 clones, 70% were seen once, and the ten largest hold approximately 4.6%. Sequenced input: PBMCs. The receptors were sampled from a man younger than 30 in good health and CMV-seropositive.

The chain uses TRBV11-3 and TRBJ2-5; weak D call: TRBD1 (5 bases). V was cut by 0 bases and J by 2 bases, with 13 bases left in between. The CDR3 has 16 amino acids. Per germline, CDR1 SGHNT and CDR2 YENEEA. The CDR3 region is CASSLDQWAGQETQYF. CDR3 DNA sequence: TGTGCCAGCAGCTTAGATCAATGGGCAGGGCAAGAGACCCAGTACTTC.

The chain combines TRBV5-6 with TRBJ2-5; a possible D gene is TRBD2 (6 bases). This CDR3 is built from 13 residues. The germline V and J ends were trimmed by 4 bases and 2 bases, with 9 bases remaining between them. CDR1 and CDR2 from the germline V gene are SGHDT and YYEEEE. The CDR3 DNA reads TGTGCCAGCAGCACTAGCCTGCAAGAGACCCAGTACTTC. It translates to CASSTSLQETQYF.

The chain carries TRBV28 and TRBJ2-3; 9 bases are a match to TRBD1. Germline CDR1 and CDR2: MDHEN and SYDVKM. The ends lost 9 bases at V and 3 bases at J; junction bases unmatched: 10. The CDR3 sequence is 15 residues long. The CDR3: CASVTGGIETDTQYF. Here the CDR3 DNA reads TGTGCCAGTGTCACAGGGGGCATTGAGACAGATACGCAGTATTTT.

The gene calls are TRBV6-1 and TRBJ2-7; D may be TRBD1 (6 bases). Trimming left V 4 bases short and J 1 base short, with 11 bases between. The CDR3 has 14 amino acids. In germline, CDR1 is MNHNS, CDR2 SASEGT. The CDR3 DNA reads TGTGCCAGCAGTGTTGTTGACAGGTCCTACGAGCAGTACGTC. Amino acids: CASSVVDRSYEQYV.

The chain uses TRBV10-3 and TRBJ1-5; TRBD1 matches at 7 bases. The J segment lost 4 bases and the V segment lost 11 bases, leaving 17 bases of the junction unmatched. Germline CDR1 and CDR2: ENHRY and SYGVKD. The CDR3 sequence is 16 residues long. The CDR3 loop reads CASRTGAQEGNQPQHF. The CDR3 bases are TGTGCCTCTCGGACAGGCGCCCAAGAAGGGAATCAGCCCCAGCATTTT.

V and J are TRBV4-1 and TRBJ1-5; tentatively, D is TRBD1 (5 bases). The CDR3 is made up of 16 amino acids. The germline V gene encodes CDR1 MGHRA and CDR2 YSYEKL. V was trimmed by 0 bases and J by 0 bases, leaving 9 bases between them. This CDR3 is CASSQESQVSNQPQHF. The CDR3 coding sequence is TGCGCCAGCAGCCAAGAGTCACAGGTTAGCAATCAGCCCCAGCATTTT.

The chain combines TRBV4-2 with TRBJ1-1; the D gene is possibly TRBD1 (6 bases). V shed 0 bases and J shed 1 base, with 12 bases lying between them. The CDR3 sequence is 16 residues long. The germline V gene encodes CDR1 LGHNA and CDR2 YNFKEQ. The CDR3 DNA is TGTGCCAGCAGCCAAGACAGACAGGCTGGGAACACTGAAGCTTTCTTT. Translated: CASSQDRQAGNTEAFF.

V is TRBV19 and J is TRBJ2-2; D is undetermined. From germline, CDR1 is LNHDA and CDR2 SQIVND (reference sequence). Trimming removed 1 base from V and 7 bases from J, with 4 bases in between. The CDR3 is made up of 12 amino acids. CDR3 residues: CASSIAGGELFF. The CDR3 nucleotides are TGTGCCAGTAGTATAGCCGGCGGGGAGCTGTTTTTT.

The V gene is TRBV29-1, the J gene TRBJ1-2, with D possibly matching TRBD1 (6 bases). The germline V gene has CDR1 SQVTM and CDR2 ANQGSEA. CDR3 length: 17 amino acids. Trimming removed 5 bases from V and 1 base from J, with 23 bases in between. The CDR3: CSVPGPLGAGYNYGYTF. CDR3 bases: TGCAGCGTTCCGGGACCCTTGGGGGCAGGGTATAACTATGGCTACACCTTC.

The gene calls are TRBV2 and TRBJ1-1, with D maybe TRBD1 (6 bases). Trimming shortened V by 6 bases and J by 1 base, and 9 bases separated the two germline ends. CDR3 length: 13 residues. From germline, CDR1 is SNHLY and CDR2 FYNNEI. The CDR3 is CASSRGQNTEAFF. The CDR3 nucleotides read TGTGCCAGCAGCCGGGGACAGAACACTGAAGCTTTCTTT.

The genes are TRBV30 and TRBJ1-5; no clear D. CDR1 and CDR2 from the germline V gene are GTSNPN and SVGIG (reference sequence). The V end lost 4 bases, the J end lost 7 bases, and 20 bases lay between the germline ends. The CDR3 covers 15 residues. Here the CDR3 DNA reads TGTGCCTGGACCTCACCGGGAGGGTTTGGGCAGCCCCAGCATTTT. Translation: CAWTSPGGFGQPQHF.

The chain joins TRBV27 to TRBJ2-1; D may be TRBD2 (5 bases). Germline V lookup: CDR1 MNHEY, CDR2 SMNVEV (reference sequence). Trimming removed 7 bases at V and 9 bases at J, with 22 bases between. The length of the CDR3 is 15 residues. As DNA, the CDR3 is TGTGCCAGCAACACAAGGCTAGCAGGAATCGGTGAGCAGTTCTTC. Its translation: CASNTRLAGIGEQFF.

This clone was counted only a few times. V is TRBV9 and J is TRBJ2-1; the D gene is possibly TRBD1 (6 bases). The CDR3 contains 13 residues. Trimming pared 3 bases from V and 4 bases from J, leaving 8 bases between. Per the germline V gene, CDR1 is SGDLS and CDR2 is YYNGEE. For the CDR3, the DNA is TGTGCCAGCAGCGAGGGGGAGTACAATGAGCAGTTCTTC. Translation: CASSEGEYNEQFF.

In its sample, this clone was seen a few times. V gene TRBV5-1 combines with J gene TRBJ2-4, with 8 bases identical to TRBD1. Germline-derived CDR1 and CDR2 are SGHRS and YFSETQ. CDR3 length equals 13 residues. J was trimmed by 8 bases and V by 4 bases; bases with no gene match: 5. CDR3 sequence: CASSLDRGDIQYF. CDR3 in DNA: TGCGCCAGCAGCCTAGACAGGGGAGACATTCAGTACTTC.

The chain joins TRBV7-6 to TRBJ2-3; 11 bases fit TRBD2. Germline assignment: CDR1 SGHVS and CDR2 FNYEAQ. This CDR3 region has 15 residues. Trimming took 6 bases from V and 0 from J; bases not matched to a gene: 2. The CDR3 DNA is TGTGCCAGCAGGAGGACTAGCGGGAGCACAGATACGCAGTATTTT. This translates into CASRRTSGSTDTQYF.

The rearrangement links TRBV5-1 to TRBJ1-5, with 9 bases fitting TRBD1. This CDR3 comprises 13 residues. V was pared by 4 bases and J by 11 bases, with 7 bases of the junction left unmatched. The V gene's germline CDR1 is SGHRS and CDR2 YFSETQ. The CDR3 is CASSPGQGTAQHF. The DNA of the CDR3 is TGCGCCAGCAGCCCCGGACAGGGGACAGCCCAGCATTTT.

In DNA form, the CDR3 reads TGTGCCATCAGTGAGACAGATAGCAATCAGCCCCAGCATTTT. This sequence encodes CAISETDSNQPQHF. The chain recombines TRBV10-3 with TRBJ1-5; D not resolved. V was shortened by 2 bases and J by 0 bases, with 5 bases between the two germline ends. The CDR3 length is 14 residues. The germline V gene has CDR1 ENHRY and CDR2 SYGVKD.

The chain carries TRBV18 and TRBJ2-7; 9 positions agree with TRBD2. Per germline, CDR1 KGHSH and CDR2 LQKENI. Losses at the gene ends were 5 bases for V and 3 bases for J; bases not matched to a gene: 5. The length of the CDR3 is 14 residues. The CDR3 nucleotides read TGTGCCAGCTCAGGTAGCGGGAGAAACTACGAGCAGTACGTC. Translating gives CASSGSGRNYEQYV.

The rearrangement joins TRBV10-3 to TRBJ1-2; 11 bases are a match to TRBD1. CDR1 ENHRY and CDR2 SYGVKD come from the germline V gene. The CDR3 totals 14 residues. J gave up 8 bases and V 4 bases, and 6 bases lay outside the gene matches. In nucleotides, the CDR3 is TGTGCCATCAGTGGGGAGGACAGGGGGCAAGGCTACACCTTC. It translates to CAISGEDRGQGYTF.

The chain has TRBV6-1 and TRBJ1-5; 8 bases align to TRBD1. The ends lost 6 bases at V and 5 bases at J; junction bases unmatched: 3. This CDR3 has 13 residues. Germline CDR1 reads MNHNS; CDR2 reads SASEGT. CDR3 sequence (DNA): TGTGCCAGCAGGTCGACAGGGGATCAGCCCCAGCATTTT. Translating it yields CASRSTGDQPQHF.

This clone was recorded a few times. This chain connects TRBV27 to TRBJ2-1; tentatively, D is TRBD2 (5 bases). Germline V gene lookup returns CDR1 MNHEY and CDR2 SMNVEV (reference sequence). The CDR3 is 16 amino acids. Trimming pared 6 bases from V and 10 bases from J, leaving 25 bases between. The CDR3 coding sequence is TGTGCCAGCAGCCAGGTCCTGGCCTGGACGTCGGGAGAGCAGTTCTTC. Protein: CASSQVLAWTSGEQFF.

The CDR3 DNA is TGTGCCAGCAGCCGAGCCCTCTCGCAGCGGGAGTTCGCCTACAATGAGCAGTTCTTC. Translated, it gives CASSRALSQREFAYNEQFF. V and J are TRBV14 and TRBJ2-1, with TRBD2 matching over 8 bases. CDR3 length: 19 amino acids. CDR1 and CDR2 (germline): SGHDN, FVKESK. Trimming at V came to 4 bases and at J to 2 bases, leaving 16 bases not matched to a gene.